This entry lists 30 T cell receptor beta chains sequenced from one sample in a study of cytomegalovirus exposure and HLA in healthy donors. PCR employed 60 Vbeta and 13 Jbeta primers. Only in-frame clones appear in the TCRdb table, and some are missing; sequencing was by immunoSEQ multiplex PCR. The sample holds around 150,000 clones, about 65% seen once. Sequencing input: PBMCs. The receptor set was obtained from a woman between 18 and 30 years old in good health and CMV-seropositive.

The CDR3 DNA sequence: TGTGCCAAAGGACAGGGTGGGGAGCAGTACTTC. Translating it yields CAKGQGGEQYF. V and J are TRBV30 and TRBJ2-5, with 8 bases aligning to TRBD1. The length of the CDR3 is 11 residues. With 8 bases clipped from V and 11 bases from J, the junction kept 10 bases outside the gene matches. Germline CDR1 is GTSNPN and CDR2 is SVGIG (reference sequence). The full variable domain, rest sourced from reference TRBV30 and TRBJ2-5, is SQTIHQWPATLVQPVGSPLSLECTVEGTSNPNLYWYRQAAGRGLQLLFYSVGIGQISSEVPQNLSASRPQDRQFILSSKKLLLSDSGFYLCAKGQGGEQYFGPGTRLLVL.

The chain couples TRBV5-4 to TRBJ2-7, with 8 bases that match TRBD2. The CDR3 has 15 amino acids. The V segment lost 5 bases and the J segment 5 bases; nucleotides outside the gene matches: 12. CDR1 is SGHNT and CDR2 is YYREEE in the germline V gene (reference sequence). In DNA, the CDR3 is TGTGCCAGCAGGCCCCAAGCGGGGGCCTACGACGAGCAGTACTTC. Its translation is CASRPQAGAYDEQYF.

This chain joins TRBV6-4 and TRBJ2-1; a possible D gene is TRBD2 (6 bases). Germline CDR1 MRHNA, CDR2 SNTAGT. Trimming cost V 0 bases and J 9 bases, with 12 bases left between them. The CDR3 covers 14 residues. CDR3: CASSDSRLDTEQFF. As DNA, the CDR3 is TGTGCCAGCAGTGACTCTAGACTAGATACTGAGCAGTTCTTC.

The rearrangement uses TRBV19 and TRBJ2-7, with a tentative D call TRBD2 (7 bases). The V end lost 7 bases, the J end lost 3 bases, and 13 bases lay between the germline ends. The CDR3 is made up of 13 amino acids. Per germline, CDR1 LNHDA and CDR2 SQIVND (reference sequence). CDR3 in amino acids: CASKGEGLYEQYF. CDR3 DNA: TGTGCCAGTAAGGGGGAGGGTCTCTACGAGCAGTACTTC.

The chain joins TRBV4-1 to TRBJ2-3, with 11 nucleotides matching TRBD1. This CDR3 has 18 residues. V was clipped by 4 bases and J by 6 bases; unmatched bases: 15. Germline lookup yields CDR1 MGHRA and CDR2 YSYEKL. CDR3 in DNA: TGCGCCAGCAGCCCTAGGACAGGGGGCGTACCGGGGCACGATACGCAGTATTTT. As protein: CASSPRTGGVPGHDTQYF.

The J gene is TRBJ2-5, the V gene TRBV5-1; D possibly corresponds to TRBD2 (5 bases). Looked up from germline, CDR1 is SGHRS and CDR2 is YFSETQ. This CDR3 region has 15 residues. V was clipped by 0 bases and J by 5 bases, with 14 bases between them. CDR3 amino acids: CASSLAGMVIETQYF. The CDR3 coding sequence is TGCGCCAGCAGCTTGGCCGGGATGGTAATTGAGACCCAGTACTTC.

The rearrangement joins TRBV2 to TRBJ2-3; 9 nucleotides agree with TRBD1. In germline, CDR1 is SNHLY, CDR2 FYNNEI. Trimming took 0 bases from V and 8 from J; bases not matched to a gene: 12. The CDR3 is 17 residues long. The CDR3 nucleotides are TGTGCCAGCAGTGAAGCCCCGGACAGGGGATTCACTGGTACGCAGTATTTT. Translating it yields CASSEAPDRGFTGTQYF.

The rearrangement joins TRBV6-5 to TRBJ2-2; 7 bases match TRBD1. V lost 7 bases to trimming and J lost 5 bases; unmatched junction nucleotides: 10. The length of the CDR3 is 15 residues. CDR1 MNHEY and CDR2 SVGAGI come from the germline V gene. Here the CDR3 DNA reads TGTGCCAGCATGCCCCCCGGGACAGTAACCGGGGAGCTGTTTTTT. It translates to CASMPPGTVTGELFF.

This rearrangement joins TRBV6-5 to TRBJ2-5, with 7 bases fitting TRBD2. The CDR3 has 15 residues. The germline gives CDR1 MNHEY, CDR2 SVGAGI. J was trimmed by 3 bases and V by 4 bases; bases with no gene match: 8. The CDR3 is CASSFRGGREETQYF. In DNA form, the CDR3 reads TGTGCCAGCAGTTTTCGGGGTGGGAGGGAAGAGACCCAGTACTTC.

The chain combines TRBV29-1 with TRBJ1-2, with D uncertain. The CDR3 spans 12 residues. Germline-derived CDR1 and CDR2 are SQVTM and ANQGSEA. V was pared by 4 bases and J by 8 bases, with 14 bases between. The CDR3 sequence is CSVAAGWVGYTF. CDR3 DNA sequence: TGCAGCGTTGCGGCGGGGTGGGTGGGCTACACCTTC.

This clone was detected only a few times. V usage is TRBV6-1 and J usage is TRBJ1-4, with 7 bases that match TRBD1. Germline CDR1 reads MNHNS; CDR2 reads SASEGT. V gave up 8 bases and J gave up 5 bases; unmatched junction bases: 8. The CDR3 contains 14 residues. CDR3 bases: TGTGCCAGCCACAAGGACAGGTTGAATGAAAAACTGTTTTTT. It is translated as CASHKDRLNEKLFF.

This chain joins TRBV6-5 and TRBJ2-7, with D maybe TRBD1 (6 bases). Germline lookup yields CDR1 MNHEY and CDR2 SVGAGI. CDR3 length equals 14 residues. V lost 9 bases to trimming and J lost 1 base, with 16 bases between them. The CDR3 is CASGGGQSSYEQYF. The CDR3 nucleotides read TGTGCCAGTGGGGGCGGGCAGAGTTCCTACGAGCAGTACTTC.

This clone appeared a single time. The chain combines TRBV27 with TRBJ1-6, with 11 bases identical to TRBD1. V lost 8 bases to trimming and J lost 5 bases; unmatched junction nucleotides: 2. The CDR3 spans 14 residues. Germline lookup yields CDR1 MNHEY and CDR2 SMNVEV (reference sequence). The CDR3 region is CASGTGGNNSPLHF. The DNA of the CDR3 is TGTGCCAGCGGGACAGGGGGAAATAATTCACCCCTCCACTTT.

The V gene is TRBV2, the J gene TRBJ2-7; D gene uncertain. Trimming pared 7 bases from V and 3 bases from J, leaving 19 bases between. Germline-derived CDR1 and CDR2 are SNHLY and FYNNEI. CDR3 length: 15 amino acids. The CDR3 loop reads CASNRVSTKNYEQYF. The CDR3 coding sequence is TGTGCCAGCAATCGCGTCTCGACAAAAAACTACGAGCAGTACTTC.

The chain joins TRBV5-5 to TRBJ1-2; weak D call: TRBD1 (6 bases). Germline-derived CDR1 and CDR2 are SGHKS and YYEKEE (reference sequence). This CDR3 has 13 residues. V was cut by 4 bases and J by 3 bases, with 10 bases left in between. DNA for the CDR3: TGTGCCAGCAGCGTACAGGGAGACTATGGCTACACCTTC. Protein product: CASSVQGDYGYTF.

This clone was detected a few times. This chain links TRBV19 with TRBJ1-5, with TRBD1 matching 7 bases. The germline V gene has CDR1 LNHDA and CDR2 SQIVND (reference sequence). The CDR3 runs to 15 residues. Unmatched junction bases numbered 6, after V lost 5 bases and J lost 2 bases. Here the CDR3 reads CASSVQTGGNQPQHF. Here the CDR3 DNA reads TGTGCCAGTAGTGTCCAAACAGGGGGCAATCAGCCCCAGCATTTT.

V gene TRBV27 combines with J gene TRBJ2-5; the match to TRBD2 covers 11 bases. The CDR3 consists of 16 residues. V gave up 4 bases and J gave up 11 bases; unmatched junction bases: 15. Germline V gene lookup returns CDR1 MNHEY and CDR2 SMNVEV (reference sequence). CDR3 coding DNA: TGTGCCAGCAGTTCCCCCCCACTAGCGGGAGAGGGGGAGCAGTACTTC. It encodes CASSSPPLAGEGEQYF.

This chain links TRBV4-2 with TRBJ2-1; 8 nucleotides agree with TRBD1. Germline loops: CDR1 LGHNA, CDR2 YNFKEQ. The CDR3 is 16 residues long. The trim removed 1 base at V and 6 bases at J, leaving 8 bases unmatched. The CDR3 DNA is TGTGCCAGCAGCCAAGCGCGGGACAGGAGGACCAATGAGCAGTTCTTC. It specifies CASSQARDRRTNEQFF.

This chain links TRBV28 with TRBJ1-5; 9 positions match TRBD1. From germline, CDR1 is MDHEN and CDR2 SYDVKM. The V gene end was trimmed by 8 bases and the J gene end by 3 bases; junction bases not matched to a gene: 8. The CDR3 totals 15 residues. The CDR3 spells CASVRGTGFNQPQHF. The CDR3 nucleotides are TGTGCCAGCGTTCGCGGGACAGGGTTCAATCAGCCCCAGCATTTT. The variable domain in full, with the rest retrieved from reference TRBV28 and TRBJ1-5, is DVKVTQSSRYLVKRTGEKVFLECVQDMDHENMFWYRQDPGLGLRLIYFSYDVKMKEKGDIPEGYSVSREKKERFSLILESASTNQTSMYLCASVRGTGFNQPQHFGDGTRLSIL.

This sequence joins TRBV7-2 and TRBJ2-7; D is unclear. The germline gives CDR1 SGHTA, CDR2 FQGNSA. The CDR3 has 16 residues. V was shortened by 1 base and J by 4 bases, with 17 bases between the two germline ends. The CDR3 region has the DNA TGTGCCAGCAGCTTAGTACAGACCAACTCAAGATACGAGCAGTACTTC. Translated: CASSLVQTNSRYEQYF.

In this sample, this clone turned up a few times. CDR3 sequence reads: CASSQAQYPEAFF. In DNA, the CDR3 is TGTGCCAGCAGCCAAGCCCAGTACCCTGAAGCTTTCTTT. J is TRBJ1-1 and V is TRBV4-2; D gene ambiguous. V was trimmed by 1 base and J by 6 bases, leaving 9 bases between them. Germline CDR1 LGHNA, CDR2 YNFKEQ. The CDR3 runs to 13 residues.

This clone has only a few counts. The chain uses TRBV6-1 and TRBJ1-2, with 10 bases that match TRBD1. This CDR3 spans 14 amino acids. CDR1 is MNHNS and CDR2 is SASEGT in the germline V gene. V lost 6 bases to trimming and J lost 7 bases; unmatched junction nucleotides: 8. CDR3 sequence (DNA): TGTGCCAGCAGGGGGGACAGGGGATCGAGTGGCTACACCTTC. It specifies CASRGDRGSSGYTF.

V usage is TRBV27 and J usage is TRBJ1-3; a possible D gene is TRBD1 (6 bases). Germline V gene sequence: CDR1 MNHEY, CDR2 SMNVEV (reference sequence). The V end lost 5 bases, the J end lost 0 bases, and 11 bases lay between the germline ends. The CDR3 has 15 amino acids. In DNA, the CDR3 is TGTGCCAGCAGTCCAGGACAGAGCTCTGGAAACACCATATATTTT. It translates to CASSPGQSSGNTIYF.

The CDR3 spells CASSPQSGGGFYEQYF. In DNA form, the CDR3 reads TGTGCCAGCTCACCACAATCCGGGGGGGGCTTCTACGAGCAGTACTTC. The rearrangement joins TRBV18 to TRBJ2-7; 8 bases are shared with TRBD2. The CDR3 covers 16 residues. CDR1 is KGHSH, CDR2 LQKENI, per germline. The J segment lost 3 bases and the V segment lost 1 base, leaving 8 bases of the junction unmatched.

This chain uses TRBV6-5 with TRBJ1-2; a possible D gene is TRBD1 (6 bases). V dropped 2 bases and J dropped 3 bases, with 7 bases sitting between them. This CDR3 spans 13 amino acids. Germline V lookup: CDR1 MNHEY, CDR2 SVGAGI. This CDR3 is CASSYEGDYGYTF. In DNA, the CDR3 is TGTGCCAGCAGTTACGAGGGGGACTATGGCTACACCTTC.

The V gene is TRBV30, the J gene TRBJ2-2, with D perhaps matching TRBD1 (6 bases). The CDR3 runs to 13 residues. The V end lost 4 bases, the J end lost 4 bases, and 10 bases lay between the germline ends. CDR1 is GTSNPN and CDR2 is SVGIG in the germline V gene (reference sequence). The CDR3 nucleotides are TGTGCCTGGAACAGGGCCGGCACCGGGGAGCTGTTTTTT. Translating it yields CAWNRAGTGELFF.

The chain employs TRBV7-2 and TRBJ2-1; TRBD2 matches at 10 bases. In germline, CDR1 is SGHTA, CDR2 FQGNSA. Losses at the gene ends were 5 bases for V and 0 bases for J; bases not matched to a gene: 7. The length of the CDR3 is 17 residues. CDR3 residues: CASSRRTSGSSYNEQFF. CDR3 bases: TGTGCCAGCAGCCGAAGGACTAGCGGTAGCTCCTACAATGAGCAGTTCTTC. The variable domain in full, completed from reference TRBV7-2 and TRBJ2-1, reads GAGVSQSPSNKVTEKGKDVELRCDPISGHTALYWYRQSLGQGLEFLIYFQGNSAPDKSGLPSDRFSAERTGGSVSTLTIQRTQQEDSAVYLCASSRRTSGSSYNEQFFGPGTRLTVL.

The CDR3 DNA follows: TGTGCCAGCAGCTACACAGGGGATTCGAACACCGGGGAGCTGTTTTTT. This codes for CASSYTGDSNTGELFF. The V and J genes are TRBV4-2 and TRBJ2-2; 7 bases are a match to TRBD1. V lost 5 bases to trimming and J lost 0 bases; unmatched junction nucleotides: 6. CDR1 is LGHNA and CDR2 is YNFKEQ in the germline V gene. The CDR3 length is 16 residues.

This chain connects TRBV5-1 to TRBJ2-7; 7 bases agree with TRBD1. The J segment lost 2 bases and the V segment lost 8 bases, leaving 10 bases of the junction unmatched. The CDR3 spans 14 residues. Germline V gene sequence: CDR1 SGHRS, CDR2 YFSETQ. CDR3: CASTQGRATYEQYF. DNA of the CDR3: TGCGCCAGTACACAGGGGCGCGCCACCTACGAGCAGTACTTC.

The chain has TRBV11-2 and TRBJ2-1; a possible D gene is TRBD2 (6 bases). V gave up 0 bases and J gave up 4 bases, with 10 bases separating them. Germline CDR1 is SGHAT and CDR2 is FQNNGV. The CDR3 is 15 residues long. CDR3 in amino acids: CASSLEALAYNEQFF. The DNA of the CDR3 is TGTGCCAGCAGCTTAGAGGCACTAGCTTACAATGAGCAGTTCTTC.